The rows below give T cell receptor beta chains drawn from one sample of a study of shared clonotypes between healthy human individuals. Produced via immunoSEQ multiplex PCR; TCRdb's table is partial and in-frame only. The repertoire has 950,000 to 1,100,000 clones, 65% to 75% of them found once; the top ten carry about 1.5%. Sequenced material: memory CD4+ T cells sorted from blood. The receptors come from a young man in good health. CDR3s include the opening cysteine and the closing phenylalanine or tryptophan. The D gene is left open where the match is weak. Clone size appears in some rows only: once, few, many, or a class for an expanded clone.

v_gene	j_gene	d_gene	abundance	CDR3nt	CDR3aa
TRBV15	TRBJ1-6	NA	NA	TGTGCCACCAGCAGGGGAAATTCACCCCTCCACTTT	CATSRGNSPLHF
TRBV9	TRBJ2-3	TRBD2	NA	TGTGCCAGCAGCGATGTAGCGGGAGCTAGCACAGATACGCAGTATTTT	CASSDVAGASTDTQYF
TRBV30	TRBJ1-2	TRBD1	NA	TGTGCCTGGGGAGGGGACAGGGGAGTTCATGGCTACACCTTC	CAWGGDRGVHGYTF
TRBV19	TRBJ2-1	NA	NA	TGTGCCAGTCGAAACTGGGGAGGGACAGGACAAAATGAGCAGTTCTTC	CASRNWGGTGQNEQFF
TRBV12-5	TRBJ2-3	TRBD2	NA	TGTGCTAGTGGTTTGGCCGTCTTGGGACTAGCGGGGCCCTCACGAGTGGATACGCAGTATTTT	CASGLAVLGLAGPSRVDTQYF
TRBV4-3	TRBJ2-5	NA	NA	TGCGCCAGCAGCCAAGAAACGGGACGGGAGACCCAGTACTTC	CASSQETGRETQYF
TRBV9	TRBJ1-2	NA	NA	TGTGCCAGCAGCCTTAACTGGGGGGAGAACTATGGCTACACCTTC	CASSLNWGENYGYTF
TRBV7-7	TRBJ2-5	TRBD1	NA	TGTGCTAGCAGCATCCAGGGGGCAAGAGAGACCCAGTACTTC	CASSIQGARETQYF
TRBV6-6	TRBJ2-5	NA	NA	TGTGCCATCAGTGAGTCGCGCGCCTCGGGCGAGACCCAGTACTTC	CAISESRASGETQYF
TRBV18	TRBJ2-3	NA	NA	TGTGCCAGCTCACCTTTCGAAAGCGGAGATACGCAGTATTTT	CASSPFESGDTQYF
TRBV6-1	TRBJ1-5	NA	NA	TGTGCCAGCTATCAGGGAGGTAGCAATCAGCCCCAGCATTTT	CASYQGGSNQPQHF
TRBV19	TRBJ2-5	NA	once	TGTGCCAGTAGTCCGGGACACTTTCAAGAGACCCAGTACTTC	CASSPGHFQETQYF
TRBV10-2	TRBJ1-2	NA	once	TGCGCCAGCAGTGAGTCACAGGGAAGGAGAGGCTACACCTTC	CASSESQGRRGYTF
TRBV14	TRBJ1-6	NA	many	TGTGCCAGCAGCGAAGGGACACGTAATTCACCCCTCCACTTT	CASSEGTRNSPLHF
TRBV5-4	TRBJ2-7	TRBD2	NA	TGTGCCAGCGGTCTAGCGGGAGTCGAGCAGTACTTC	CASGLAGVEQYF
TRBV5-6	TRBJ1-2	NA	NA	TGTGCCAGCAGCTTAATCCAGCTCATCTATGGCTACACCTTC	CASSLIQLIYGYTF
TRBV2	TRBJ1-1	TRBD1	NA	TGTGCCAGCATTGAACAGGGGGCGGTGACAGAAGCTTTCTTT	CASIEQGAVTEAFF
TRBV5-8	TRBJ1-6	TRBD1	many	TGTGCCAGCAGCTTGGGGCAGGGGGCTTCACCCCTCCACTTT	CASSLGQGASPLHF
TRBV19	TRBJ2-7	NA	NA	TGTGCCAGTAGTATGGCAGGAAGCTACGAGCAGTACTTC	CASSMAGSYEQYF
TRBV2	TRBJ2-7	NA	NA	TGTGCCAGCAGTGACAGCTTCTACCGCAGCAATGAGCAGTACTTC	CASSDSFYRSNEQYF
TRBV6-1	TRBJ1-3	TRBD1	once	TGTGCCAGCAGTGAAACAGGGGCATCTGGAAACACCATATATTTT	CASSETGASGNTIYF
TRBV7-2	TRBJ2-7	TRBD2	NA	TGTGCCAGCAGCTTAGTAGGGGGGACTAGCGGGAGCTACGAGCAGTACTTC	CASSLVGGTSGSYEQYF
TRBV29-1	TRBJ2-1	TRBD1	once	TGCAGCGTTGATACCGGGACAGCTTTTGAGCAGTTCTTC	CSVDTGTAFEQFF
TRBV30	TRBJ2-2	NA	NA	TGTGCCTGGAGTGGGCAGGGGAGGACCGGGGAGCTGTTTTTT	CAWSGQGRTGELFF
TRBV7-9	TRBJ2-4	TRBD2	NA	TGTGCCAGCAGCAGGGACTACCTACCCGTACTAGCCAAAAACATTCAGTACTTC	CASSRDYLPVLAKNIQYF
TRBV7-9	TRBJ2-1	NA	NA	TGTGCCAGCAGCTTAGTAAGCAACAATGAGCAGTTCTTC	CASSLVSNNEQFF
TRBV14	TRBJ1-6	NA	few	TGTGCCAGCAGCCCAGAGACAGCCGATAATTCACCCCTCCACTTT	CASSPETADNSPLHF
TRBV28	TRBJ2-4	TRBD1	NA	TGTGCCAGCAGTTTCTTCTCAGGGGGCTCGGACATTCAGTACTTC	CASSFFSGGSDIQYF
TRBV9	TRBJ2-2	NA	NA	TGTGCCAGCAGCGGCAGGGGCTCAAACACCGGGGAGCTGTTTTTT	CASSGRGSNTGELFF
TRBV9	TRBJ2-1	NA	NA	TGTGCCAGCAGTCCCCTTGGACTCCTAAATGAGCAGTTCTTC	CASSPLGLLNEQFF
TRBV11-3	TRBJ2-5	NA	NA	TGTGCCAGCAGCCAAAGGACGGGTGAGACCCAGTACTTC	CASSQRTGETQYF
TRBV18	TRBJ2-7	NA	NA	TGTGCCAGCTCACCACAGAGAGGGTCCTACGAGCAGTACTTC	CASSPQRGSYEQYF
TRBV6-5	TRBJ2-1	NA	NA	TGTGCCAGCAGCCCTCGTGGGGGGCAGGGCAATGAGCAGTTCTTC	CASSPRGGQGNEQFF
TRBV10-1	TRBJ1-3	NA	few	TGCGCCAGCAGTAGGGAGAGCCGAAAGGACACCATATATTTT	CASSRESRKDTIYF
TRBV2	TRBJ1-3	NA	few	TGTGCCAGCAGATCTCAACAGGTTTTTATTTCTGGAAACACCATATATTTT	CASRSQQVFISGNTIYF
TRBV5-1	TRBJ2-3	TRBD2	NA	TGCGCCAGCAGCTTGGCCACTAGCGGGGGGCCCTCAGATACGCAGTATTTT	CASSLATSGGPSDTQYF
TRBV6-6	TRBJ2-5	TRBD2	NA	TGTGCCAGCAGCACACTAGCGGGGGGGCAGGGGACCCAGTACTTC	CASSTLAGGQGTQYF
TRBV27	TRBJ2-7	TRBD1	NA	TGTGCCAGCAGATCTATCGGGACAGGAAACCTCTACGAGCAGTACTTC	CASRSIGTGNLYEQYF
TRBV2	TRBJ2-4	NA	NA	TGTGCCAGCACCAACAGGGCAGGAACGAAGGTGCACTTC	CASTNRAGTKVHF
TRBV4-3	TRBJ2-7	NA	NA	TGCGCCAGCAGTCAAGAATTATTCGGCGAGCAGTACTTC	CASSQELFGEQYF